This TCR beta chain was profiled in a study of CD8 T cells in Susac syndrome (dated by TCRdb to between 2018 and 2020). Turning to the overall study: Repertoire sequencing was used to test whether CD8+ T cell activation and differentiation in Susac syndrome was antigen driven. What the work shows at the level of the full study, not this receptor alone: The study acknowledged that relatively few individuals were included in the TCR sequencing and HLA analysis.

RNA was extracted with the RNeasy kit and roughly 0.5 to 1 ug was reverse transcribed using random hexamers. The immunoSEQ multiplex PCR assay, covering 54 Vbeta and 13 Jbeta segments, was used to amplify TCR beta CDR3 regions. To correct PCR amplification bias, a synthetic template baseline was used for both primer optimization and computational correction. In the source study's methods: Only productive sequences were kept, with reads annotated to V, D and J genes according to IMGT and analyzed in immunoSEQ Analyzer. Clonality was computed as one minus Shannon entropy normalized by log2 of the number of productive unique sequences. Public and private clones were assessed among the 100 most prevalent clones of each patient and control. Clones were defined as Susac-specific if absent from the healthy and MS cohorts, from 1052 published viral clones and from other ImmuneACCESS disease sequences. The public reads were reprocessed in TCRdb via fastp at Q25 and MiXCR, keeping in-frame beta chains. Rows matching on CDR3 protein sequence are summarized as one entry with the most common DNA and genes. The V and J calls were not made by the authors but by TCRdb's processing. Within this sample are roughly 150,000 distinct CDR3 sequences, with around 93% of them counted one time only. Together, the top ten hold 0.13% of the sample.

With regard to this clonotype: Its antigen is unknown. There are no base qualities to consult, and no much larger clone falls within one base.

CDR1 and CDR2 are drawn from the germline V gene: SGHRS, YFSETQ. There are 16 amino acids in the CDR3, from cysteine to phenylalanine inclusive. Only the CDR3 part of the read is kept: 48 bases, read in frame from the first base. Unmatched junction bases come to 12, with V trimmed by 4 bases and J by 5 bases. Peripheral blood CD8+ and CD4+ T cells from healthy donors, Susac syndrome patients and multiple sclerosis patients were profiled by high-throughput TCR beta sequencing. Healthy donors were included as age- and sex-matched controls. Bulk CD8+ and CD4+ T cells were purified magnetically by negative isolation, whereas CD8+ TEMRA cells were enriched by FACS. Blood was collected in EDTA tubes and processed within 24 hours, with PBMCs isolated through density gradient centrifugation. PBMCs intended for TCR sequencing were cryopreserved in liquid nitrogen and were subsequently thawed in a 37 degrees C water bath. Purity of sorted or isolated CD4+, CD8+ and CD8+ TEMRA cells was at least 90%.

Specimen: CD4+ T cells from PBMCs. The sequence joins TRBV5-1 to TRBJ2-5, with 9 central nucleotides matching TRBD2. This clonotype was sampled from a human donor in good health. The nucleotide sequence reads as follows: TGCGCCAGCAGCCGTGGCGGGGGGGACACTCTCGAGACCCAGTACTTC. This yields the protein CASSRGGGDTLETQYF.